Below, one T cell receptor beta chain is given with its context. As yet, its antigen is unknown. TCRdb derives one entry per CDR3 protein from the 5' RACE reads, leaving out DNA. The sample has 400,000 to 500,000 distinct CDR3 sequences. CDR1 DFQATT and CDR2 SNEGSKA come from the germline V gene (reference sequence). This CDR3 contains 14 residues. The source of the sample is a study of T cells expressing NK-cell markers. Findings and caveats of the study: In several donors, dominant clonotypes made up about 25-60.1% of CD3+CD56-NKG2C+ cells.

This clonotype was sampled from a woman aged 18 to 75 in good health. V and J are TRBV20-1 and TRBJ2-1; absent DNA, TCRdb's TRBD1 call cannot be checked. The sample taken for sequencing was blood T cells: a sorted CD56 or NKG2C T cell subset, CD4+ or CD8+ T cells, or bulk PBMC T cells (not recorded which). CDR3 sequence: CSARFPDSYNEQFF.